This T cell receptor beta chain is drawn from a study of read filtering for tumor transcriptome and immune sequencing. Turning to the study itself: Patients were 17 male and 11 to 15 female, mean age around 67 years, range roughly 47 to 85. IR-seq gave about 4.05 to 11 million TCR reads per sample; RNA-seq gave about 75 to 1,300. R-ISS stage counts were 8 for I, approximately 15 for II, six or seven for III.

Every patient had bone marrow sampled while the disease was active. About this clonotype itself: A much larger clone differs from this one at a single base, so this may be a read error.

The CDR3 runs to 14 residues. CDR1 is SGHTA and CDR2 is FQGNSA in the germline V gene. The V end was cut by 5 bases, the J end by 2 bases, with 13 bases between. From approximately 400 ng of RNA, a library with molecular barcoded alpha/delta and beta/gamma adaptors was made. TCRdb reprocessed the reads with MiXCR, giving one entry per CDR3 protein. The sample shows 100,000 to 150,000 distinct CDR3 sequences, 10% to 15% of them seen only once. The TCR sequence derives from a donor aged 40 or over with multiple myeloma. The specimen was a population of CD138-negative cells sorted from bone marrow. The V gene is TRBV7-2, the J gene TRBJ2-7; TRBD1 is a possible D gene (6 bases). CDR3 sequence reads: CASSPLDSPYEQYF. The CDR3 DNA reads TGTGCCAGCAGCCCCTTGGACAGCCCCTACGAGCAGTACTTC.